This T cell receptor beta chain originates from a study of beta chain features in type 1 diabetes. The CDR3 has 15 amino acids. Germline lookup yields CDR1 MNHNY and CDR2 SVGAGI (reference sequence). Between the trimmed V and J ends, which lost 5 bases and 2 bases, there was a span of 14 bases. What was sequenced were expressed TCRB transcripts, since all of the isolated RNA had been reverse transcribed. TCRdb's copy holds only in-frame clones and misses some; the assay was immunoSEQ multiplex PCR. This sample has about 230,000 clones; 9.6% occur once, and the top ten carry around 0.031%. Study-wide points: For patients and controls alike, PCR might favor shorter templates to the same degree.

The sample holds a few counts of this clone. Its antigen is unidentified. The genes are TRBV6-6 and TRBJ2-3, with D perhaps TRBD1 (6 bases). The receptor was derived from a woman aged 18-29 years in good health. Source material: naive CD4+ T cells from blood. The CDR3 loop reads CASSLRDIITDTQYF. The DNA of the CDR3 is TGTGCCAGCAGTCTCCGGGACATCATCACAGATACGCAGTATTTT.